This TCR beta chain derives from a study of T cell responses to AZD1222 COVID-19 vaccine. Assay used: immunoSEQ multiplex PCR; TCRdb lists only in-frame clones, some missing. The profile shows about 120,000 clones, 88% of them singletons. The TCR was taken from an adult in good health. The source material was peripheral blood, sampled on day 0 of AZD1222 vaccination.

The CDR3 reads CASSLGGTTYEQYF. The CDR3 DNA is TGTGCCAGCAGCTTGGGCGGAACAACCTACGAGCAGTACTTC. The rearrangement joins TRBV5-6 to TRBJ2-7; no reliable D call. The V and J ends lost 0 bases and 2 bases respectively, with 9 bases between them. Looked up from germline, CDR1 is SGHDT and CDR2 is YYEEEE. CDR3 length equals 14 residues.